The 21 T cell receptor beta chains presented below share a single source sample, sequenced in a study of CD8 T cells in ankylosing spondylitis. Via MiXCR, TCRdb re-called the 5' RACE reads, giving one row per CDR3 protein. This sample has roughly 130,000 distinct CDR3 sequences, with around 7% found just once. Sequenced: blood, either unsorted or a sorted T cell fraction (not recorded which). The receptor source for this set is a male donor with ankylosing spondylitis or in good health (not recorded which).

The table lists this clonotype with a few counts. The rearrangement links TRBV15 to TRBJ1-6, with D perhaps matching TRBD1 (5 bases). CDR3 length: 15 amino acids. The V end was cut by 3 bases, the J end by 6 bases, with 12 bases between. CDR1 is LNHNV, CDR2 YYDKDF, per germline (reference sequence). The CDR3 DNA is TGTGCCACCAGCAGGGGGGTGGGCGCTAATTCACCCCTCCACTTT. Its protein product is CATSRGVGANSPLHF.

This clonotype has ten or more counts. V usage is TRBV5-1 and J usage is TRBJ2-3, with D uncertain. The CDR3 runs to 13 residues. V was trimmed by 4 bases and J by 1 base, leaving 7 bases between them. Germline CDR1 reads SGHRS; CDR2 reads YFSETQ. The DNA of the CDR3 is TGCGCCAGCAGCCAACTGGGCACAGATACGCAGTATTTT. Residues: CASSQLGTDTQYF.

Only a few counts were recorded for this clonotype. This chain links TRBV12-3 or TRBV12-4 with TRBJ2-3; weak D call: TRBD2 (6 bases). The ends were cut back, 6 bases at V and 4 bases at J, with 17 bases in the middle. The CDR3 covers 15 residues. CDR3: CASSSVGWGADTQYF. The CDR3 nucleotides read TGTGCCAGCAGCTCTGTGGGATGGGGGGCAGATACGCAGTATTTT.

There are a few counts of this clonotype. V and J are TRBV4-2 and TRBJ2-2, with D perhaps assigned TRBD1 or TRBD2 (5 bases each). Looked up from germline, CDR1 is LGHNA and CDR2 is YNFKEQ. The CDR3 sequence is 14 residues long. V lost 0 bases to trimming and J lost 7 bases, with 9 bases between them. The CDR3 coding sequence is TGTGCCAGCAGCCAAGACGGTGGGGGCGGGGAGCTGTTTTTT. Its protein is CASSQDGGGGELFF.

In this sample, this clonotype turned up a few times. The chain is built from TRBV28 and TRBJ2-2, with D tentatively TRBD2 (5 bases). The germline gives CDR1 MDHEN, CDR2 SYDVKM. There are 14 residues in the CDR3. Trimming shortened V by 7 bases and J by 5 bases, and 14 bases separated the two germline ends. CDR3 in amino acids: CASIRGRATGELFF. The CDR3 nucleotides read TGTGCCAGCATCCGGGGTAGGGCTACCGGGGAGCTGTTTTTT.

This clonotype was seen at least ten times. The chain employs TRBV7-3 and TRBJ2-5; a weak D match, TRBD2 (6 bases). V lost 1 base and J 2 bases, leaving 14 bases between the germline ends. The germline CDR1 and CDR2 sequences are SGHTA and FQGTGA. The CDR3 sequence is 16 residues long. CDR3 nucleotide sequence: TGTGCCAGCAGCTTAAATCCGCTAGCGCTACAAGAGACCCAGTACTTC. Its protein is CASSLNPLALQETQYF.

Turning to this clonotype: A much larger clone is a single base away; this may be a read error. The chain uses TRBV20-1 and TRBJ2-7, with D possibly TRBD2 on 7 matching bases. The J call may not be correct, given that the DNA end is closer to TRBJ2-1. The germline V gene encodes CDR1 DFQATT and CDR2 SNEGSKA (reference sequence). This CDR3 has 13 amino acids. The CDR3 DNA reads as TGCAGTGCTTTATGGAGGGGGGGTCGCGAGCAGTTCTTC. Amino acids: CSALWRGGREQFF.

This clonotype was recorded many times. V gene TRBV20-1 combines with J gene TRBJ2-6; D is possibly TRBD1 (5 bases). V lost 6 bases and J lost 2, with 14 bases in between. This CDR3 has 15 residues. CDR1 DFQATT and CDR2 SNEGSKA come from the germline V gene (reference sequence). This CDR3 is CSAPPQGAGANVLTF. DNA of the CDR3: TGCAGTGCCCCACCACAAGGGGCTGGGGCCAACGTCCTGACTTTC.

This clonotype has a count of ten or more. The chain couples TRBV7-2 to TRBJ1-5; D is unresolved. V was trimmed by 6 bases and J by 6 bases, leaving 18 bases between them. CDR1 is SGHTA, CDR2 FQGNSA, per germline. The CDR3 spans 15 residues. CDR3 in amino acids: CASSPFVGTAQPQHF. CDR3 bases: TGTGCCAGCAGTCCCTTCGTCGGTACCGCTCAGCCCCAGCATTTT.

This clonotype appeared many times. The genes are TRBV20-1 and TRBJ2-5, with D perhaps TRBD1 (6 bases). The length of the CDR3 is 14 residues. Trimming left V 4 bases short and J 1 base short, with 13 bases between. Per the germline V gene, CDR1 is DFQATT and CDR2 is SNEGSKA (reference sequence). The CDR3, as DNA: TGCAGTGCTAACCGGGCAGGGGCCCAAGAGACCCAGTACTTC. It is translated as CSANRAGAQETQYF.

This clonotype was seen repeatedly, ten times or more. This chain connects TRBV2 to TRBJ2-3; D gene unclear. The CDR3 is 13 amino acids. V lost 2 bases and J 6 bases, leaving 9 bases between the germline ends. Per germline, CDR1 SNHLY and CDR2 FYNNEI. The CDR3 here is CASSELEQDTQYF. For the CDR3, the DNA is TGTGCCAGCAGTGAATTGGAGCAGGATACGCAGTATTTT.

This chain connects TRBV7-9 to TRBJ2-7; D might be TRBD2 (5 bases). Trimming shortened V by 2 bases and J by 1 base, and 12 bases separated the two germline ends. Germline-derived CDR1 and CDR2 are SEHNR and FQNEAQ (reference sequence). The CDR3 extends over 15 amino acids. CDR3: CASSLYIEGSYEQYF. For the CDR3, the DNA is TGTGCCAGCAGCTTATATATTGAGGGATCCTACGAGCAGTACTTC. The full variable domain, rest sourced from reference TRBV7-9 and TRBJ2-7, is DTGVSQNPRHKITKRGQNVTFRCDPISEHNRLYWYRQTLGQGPEFLTYFQNEAQLEKSRLLSDRFSAERPKGSFSTLEIQRTEQGDSAMYLCASSLYIEGSYEQYFGPGTRLTVT.

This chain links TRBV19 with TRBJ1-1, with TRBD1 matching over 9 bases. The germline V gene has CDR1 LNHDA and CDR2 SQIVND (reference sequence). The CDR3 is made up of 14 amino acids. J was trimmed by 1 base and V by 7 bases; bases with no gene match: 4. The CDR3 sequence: CASNRGPENTEAFF. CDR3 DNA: TGTGCCAGTAACAGGGGGCCCGAGAACACTGAAGCTTTCTTT.

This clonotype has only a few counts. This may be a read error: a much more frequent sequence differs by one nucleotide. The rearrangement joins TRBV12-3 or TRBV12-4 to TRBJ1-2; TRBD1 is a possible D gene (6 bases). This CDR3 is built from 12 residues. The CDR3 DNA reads TGTGCCAGCAGACAACAGGGAGATGGCTACCCCTTC. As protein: CASRQQGDGYPF.

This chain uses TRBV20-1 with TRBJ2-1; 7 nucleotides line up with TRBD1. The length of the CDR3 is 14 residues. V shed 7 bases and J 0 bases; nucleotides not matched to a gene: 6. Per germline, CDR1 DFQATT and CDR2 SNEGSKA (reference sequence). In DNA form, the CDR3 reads TGCAGTGTCGACAGGGCGAGCTCCTACAATGAGCAGTTCTTC. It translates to CSVDRASSYNEQFF.

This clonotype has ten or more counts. The CDR3 sequence: CASSLADGPYEQYF. The CDR3 DNA reads TGTGCCAGCAGTTTAGCGGACGGTCCCTACGAGCAGTACTTC. The V call is TRBV12-3 or TRBV12-4, the J call TRBJ2-7; no clear D gene. V gave up 0 bases and J gave up 2 bases, with 8 bases separating them. The CDR3 is made up of 14 amino acids.

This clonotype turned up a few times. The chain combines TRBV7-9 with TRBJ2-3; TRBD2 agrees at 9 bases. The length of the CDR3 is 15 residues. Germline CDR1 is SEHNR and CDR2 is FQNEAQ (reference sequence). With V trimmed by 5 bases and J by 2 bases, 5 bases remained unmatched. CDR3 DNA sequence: TGTGCCAGCAGCCCGCGGGGGGGGGACACAGATACGCAGTATTTT. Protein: CASSPRGGDTDTQYF.

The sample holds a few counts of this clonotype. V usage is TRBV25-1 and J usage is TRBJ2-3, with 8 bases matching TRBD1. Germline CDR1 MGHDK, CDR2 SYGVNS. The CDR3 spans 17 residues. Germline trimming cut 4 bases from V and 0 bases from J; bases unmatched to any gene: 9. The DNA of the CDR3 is TGTGCCAGCAGTGGAGCCCCGGGACAGGATAGCACAGATACGCAGTATTTT. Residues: CASSGAPGQDSTDTQYF.

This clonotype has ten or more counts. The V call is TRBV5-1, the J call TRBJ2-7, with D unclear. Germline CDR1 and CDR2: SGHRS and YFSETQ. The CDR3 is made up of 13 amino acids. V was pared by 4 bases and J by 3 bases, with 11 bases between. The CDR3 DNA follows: TGCGCCAGCAGCCCCCGACGAAACTACGAGCAGTACTTC. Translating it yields CASSPRRNYEQYF.

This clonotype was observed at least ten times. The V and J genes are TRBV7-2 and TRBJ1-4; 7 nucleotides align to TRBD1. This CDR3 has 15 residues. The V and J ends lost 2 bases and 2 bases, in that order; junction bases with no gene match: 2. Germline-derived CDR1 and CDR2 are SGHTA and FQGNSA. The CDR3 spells CASSLLRGTNEKLFF. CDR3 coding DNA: TGTGCCAGCAGCTTACTCAGGGGGACTAATGAAAAACTGTTTTTT.

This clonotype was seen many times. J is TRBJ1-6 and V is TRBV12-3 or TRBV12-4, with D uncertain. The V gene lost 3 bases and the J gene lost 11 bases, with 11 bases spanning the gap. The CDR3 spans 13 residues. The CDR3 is CASSLDAKAPLHF. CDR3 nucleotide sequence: TGTGCCAGCAGTTTGGATGCCAAGGCACCCCTCCACTTT.